This T cell receptor (beta chain) was documented in a study of T cell responses to AZD1222 COVID-19 vaccine. Findings and caveats of the study: Close to half of spike-specific TCRs reportedly recognize unmutated variant regions.

This table comes from immunoSEQ multiplex PCR, and its TCRdb copy is limited to in-frame clones, with some not included. The sample gives roughly 180,000 clones, 80% to 95% of which show up once; approximately 1.7% is in the top ten. Germline values: CDR1 SSHAT, CDR2 FNYEAQ (reference sequence). CDR3 length: 15 residues. Points on this clone: Its specificity is not known. Sequence at one end of the junction differs from germline and may be a read error.

The sequences come from peripheral blood, collected 28 days after the second AZD1222 dose. V usage is TRBV7-7 and J usage is TRBJ2-3, with TRBD2 matching 10 bases. The source is an adult who received the AZD1222 COVID-19 vaccine. The CDR3 nucleotides are TGTGCTAGCAGCCTTAGCGGGGGGAGAACAGATACGCAGTATTTT. Translated, it gives CASSLSGGRTDTQYF.